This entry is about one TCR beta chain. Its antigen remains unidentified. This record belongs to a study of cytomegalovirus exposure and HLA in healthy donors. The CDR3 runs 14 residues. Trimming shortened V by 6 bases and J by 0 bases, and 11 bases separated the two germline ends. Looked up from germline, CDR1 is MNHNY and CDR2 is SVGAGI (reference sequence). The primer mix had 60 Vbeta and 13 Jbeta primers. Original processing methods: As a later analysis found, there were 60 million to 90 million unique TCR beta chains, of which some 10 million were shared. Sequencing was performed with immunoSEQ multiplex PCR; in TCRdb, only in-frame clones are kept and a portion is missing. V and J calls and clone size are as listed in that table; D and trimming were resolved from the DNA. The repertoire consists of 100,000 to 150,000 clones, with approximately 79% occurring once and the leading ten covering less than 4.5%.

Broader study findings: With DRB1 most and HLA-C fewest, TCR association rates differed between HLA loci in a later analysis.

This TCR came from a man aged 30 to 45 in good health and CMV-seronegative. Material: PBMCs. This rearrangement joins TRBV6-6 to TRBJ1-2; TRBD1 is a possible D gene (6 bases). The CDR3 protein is CASSPDSANYGYTF. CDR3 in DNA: TGTGCCAGCAGCCCGGACAGCGCTAACTATGGCTACACCTTC.